The 25 T cell receptor beta chains in this list originate from one sample, sequenced in a study of blood T cells in healthy people across ages. Through a sample-barcoded 5' primer and a J-beta primer mix, a second PCR was run for 7 to 11 cycles. In TCRdb, the 5' RACE reads were re-called with MiXCR into one record per CDR3 protein. The sample has 900,000 to 950,000 distinct CDR3 sequences, roughly 28% seen once. These data were also filed under a second study, of T cells of mothers and their children.

The source material was blood. These receptors originate from a woman aged 40 to 55 in good health.

This clonotype occurred once. This chain connects TRBV7-2 to TRBJ2-2; tentatively, D is TRBD1 or TRBD2 (5 bases each). The V end lost 3 bases, the J end lost 4 bases, and 15 bases lay between the germline ends. Germline V CDR1 and CDR2: SGHTA, FQGNSA. CDR3 length: 16 amino acids. This CDR3 reads CASSFSPGPSTGELFF. CDR3 bases: TGTGCCAGCAGCTTCAGCCCGGGACCGAGCACCGGGGAGCTGTTTTTT.

This clonotype turned up a few times. V usage is TRBV3-1 and J usage is TRBJ2-1; D possibly matches TRBD1 or TRBD2 (5 bases each). The ends were cut back, 4 bases at V and 8 bases at J, with 15 bases in the middle. Germline CDR1 and CDR2: LGHDT and YNNKEL (reference sequence). The CDR3 has 14 residues. CDR3 coding DNA: TGTGCCAGCAGCCCTTTTTCAGGGCGGGATGAGCAGTTCTTC. Protein sequence: CASSPFSGRDEQFF.

This clonotype has at least ten counts. This chain connects TRBV12-3 or TRBV12-4 to TRBJ1-4, with 7 bases fitting TRBD1. Trimming removed 3 bases from V and 7 bases from J; junction bases left unmatched: 5. The CDR3 runs to 14 residues. CDR3 amino acids: CASSFRQGGEKLFF. The CDR3 DNA sequence: TGTGCCAGCAGTTTCCGACAGGGTGGTGAAAAACTGTTTTTT.

The chain uses TRBV29-1 and TRBJ2-1, with unresolved D. This CDR3 region has 10 residues. Germline CDR1 reads SQVTM; CDR2 reads ANQGSEA. Trimming took 3 bases from V and 10 from J, leaving 7 bases between them. CDR3 nucleotides: TGCAGCGTTGACAGTAACGAGCAGTTCTTC. Its protein product is CSVDSNEQFF.

This clonotype was observed many times. The chain combines TRBV28 with TRBJ2-7; D possibly corresponds to TRBD1 (5 bases). The CDR3 is 14 residues long. V shed 2 bases and J shed 3 bases, with 11 bases lying between them. Germline-derived CDR1 and CDR2 are MDHEN and SYDVKM. Written as DNA, the CDR3 is TGTGCCAGCAGTTTAAAAGGGGCTGGCTACGAGCAGTACTTC. As protein: CASSLKGAGYEQYF.

This clonotype has a handful of counts. The genes are TRBV24-1 and TRBJ1-2; no reliable D call. Germline V gene data show CDR1 as KGHDR and CDR2 as SFDVKD. Trimming shortened V by 3 bases and J by 5 bases, and 15 bases separated the two germline ends. The CDR3 covers 15 residues. The CDR3: CATSDPSGRQYGYTF. The CDR3 DNA sequence: TGTGCCACCAGTGATCCCTCCGGGCGCCAGTATGGCTACACCTTC.

This rearrangement joins TRBV18 to TRBJ2-7, with a weak D call TRBD1 (6 bases). CDR1 is KGHSH and CDR2 is LQKENI in the germline V gene. Trimming left V 4 bases short and J 2 bases short, with 12 bases between. The CDR3 has 14 residues. CDR3 region: CASSQDRYAYEQYF. Written as DNA, the CDR3 is TGTGCCAGCTCACAAGACAGGTATGCCTACGAGCAGTACTTC.

The chain recombines TRBV28 with TRBJ2-1; maybe TRBD2 (5 bases). The J call is in doubt because the DNA end fits TRBJ2-7 better. Looked up from germline, CDR1 is MDHEN and CDR2 is SYDVKM. The CDR3 length is 15 residues. CDR3 protein: CASNSQTTRYNEQYF. CDR3 nucleotide sequence: TGTGCCAGCAACTCCCAGACTACGCGGTACAATGAGCAGTACTTC.

The sample holds many counts of this clonotype. The rearrangement uses TRBV11-2 and TRBJ2-5; 11 nucleotides line up with TRBD2. From germline, CDR1 is SGHAT and CDR2 FQNNGV. The CDR3 has 17 amino acids. V lost 1 base, J lost 2 bases, and 6 bases stayed unmatched. CDR3 loop: CASSLGSGLAVQETQYF. The CDR3 bases are TGTGCCAGCAGCTTAGGATCGGGACTAGCGGTTCAAGAGACCCAGTACTTC.

V is TRBV12-3 or TRBV12-4 and J is TRBJ1-6, with D tentatively TRBD1 (5 bases). Trimming took off 2 bases at V and 6 bases at J, with 11 bases between the two ends. This CDR3 spans 15 amino acids. The CDR3 DNA sequence: TGTGCCAGCAGTTTAACCAAAAGGGGTAATTCACCCCTCCACTTT. The encoded protein is CASSLTKRGNSPLHF.

There are many counts of this clonotype. This rearrangement joins TRBV9 to TRBJ2-7; D perhaps matches TRBD2 (6 bases). Germline V gene lookup returns CDR1 SGDLS and CDR2 YYNGEE. The V gene lost 3 bases and the J gene lost 0 bases, with 10 bases spanning the gap. The CDR3 is 14 amino acids. CDR3: CASSEGGDSYEQYF. The CDR3 region has the DNA TGTGCCAGCAGCGAAGGCGGGGACTCCTACGAGCAGTACTTC.

This chain links TRBV3-1 with TRBJ1-4; D uncertain. The V and J ends lost 0 bases and 3 bases respectively, with 8 bases between them. The CDR3 is 15 residues long. Germline CDR1 is LGHDT and CDR2 is YNNKEL (reference sequence). DNA of the CDR3: TGTGCCAGCAGCCAAGACGAGTCAGCTAATGAAAAACTGTTTTTT. Protein: CASSQDESANEKLFF.

This CDR3 is CASSLPGPSSGNTIYF. The CDR3 nucleotides read TGTGCCAGCAGCCTCCCCGGTCCCAGCTCTGGAAACACCATATATTTT. The chain couples TRBV28 to TRBJ1-3; D call uncertain. In germline, CDR1 is MDHEN, CDR2 SYDVKM. The CDR3 has 16 amino acids. Trimming took 6 bases from V and 0 from J, leaving 15 bases between them.

V usage is TRBV28 and J usage is TRBJ2-1; D possibly corresponds to TRBD2 (5 bases). This CDR3 spans 13 amino acids. Germline CDR1 MDHEN, CDR2 SYDVKM. Deletions cut 5 bases from V and 12 bases from J, with 17 bases between. The CDR3 spells CASSPTGSTVQFF. The CDR3 nucleotides are TGTGCCAGCAGTCCGACGGGGTCTACGGTGCAGTTCTTC.

This sequence joins TRBV20-1 and TRBJ1-5; D remains unclear. This CDR3 has 12 residues. V was clipped by 5 bases and J by 4 bases, with 9 bases between them. Germline CDR1 DFQATT, CDR2 SNEGSKA (reference sequence). The CDR3 DNA reads TGCAGTGCTGGACGACTGAATCAGCCCCAGCATTTT. It translates to CSAGRLNQPQHF.

Ten or more counts support this clonotype. The V gene is TRBV7-2, the J gene TRBJ2-5; 13 bases are a match to TRBD2. The CDR3 sequence is 17 residues long. J gave up 2 bases and V 0 bases, and 3 bases lay outside the gene matches. Germline CDR1 is SGHTA and CDR2 is FQGNSA. CDR3 sequence: CASSLATSGGDQETQYF. CDR3 nucleotide sequence: TGTGCCAGCAGCTTAGCAACTAGCGGGGGGGATCAAGAGACCCAGTACTTC.

V gene TRBV12-3 or TRBV12-4 combines with J gene TRBJ1-1, with 8 bases matching TRBD1. V shed 4 bases and J 5 bases; nucleotides not matched to a gene: 6. The CDR3 totals 14 residues. CDR3: CASSSTGAVTEAFF. The CDR3 region has the DNA TGTGCCAGCAGTTCGACAGGGGCGGTAACTGAAGCTTTCTTT.

The chain couples TRBV7-8 to TRBJ2-1, with D hard to call. The germline V gene encodes CDR1 SGHVS and CDR2 FQNEAQ. CDR3 length: 12 amino acids. V lost 4 bases and J 13 bases, leaving 14 bases between the germline ends. The CDR3 DNA reads as TGTGCCAGCAGCTCGGTGATGGCCTCCCAGTTCTTC. It is translated as CASSSVMASQFF.

This clonotype was counted a few times. This chain links TRBV5-1 with TRBJ1-1; D not resolved. Trimming pared 0 bases from V and 8 bases from J, leaving 5 bases between. Germline-derived CDR1 and CDR2 are SGHRS and YFSETQ. The CDR3 is made up of 11 amino acids. The CDR3: CASSLAEEAFF. The CDR3 bases are TGCGCCAGCAGCTTGGCGGAAGAAGCTTTCTTT.

V usage is TRBV3-1 and J usage is TRBJ1-6; D unclear. Trimming removed 4 bases from V and 5 bases from J, with 9 bases in between. This CDR3 contains 14 residues. Germline values: CDR1 LGHDT, CDR2 YNNKEL (reference sequence). This CDR3 is CASSLLVDNSPLHF. In DNA form, the CDR3 reads TGTGCCAGCAGCCTACTTGTGGATAATTCACCCCTCCACTTT.

The gene calls are TRBV7-8 and TRBJ1-5, with 9 bases aligning to TRBD1. From germline, CDR1 is SGHVS and CDR2 FQNEAQ. The V and J ends lost 5 bases and 4 bases, in that order; junction bases with no gene match: 6. This CDR3 has 15 residues. CDR3 residues: CASSPQGQGNQPQHF. As DNA, the CDR3 is TGTGCCAGCAGCCCACAAGGACAGGGGAATCAGCCCCAGCATTTT.

This clonotype occurred a few times. The chain recombines TRBV15 with TRBJ2-1, with D perhaps TRBD2 (5 bases). The CDR3 has 14 residues. The germline gives CDR1 LNHNV, CDR2 YYDKDF (reference sequence). With 6 bases removed from V and 1 base from J, the gap between germline ends came to 10 bases. CDR3 amino acids: CATSPRGSYNEQFF. The DNA of the CDR3 is TGTGCCACCAGTCCCCGGGGTTCCTACAATGAGCAGTTCTTC.

CDR3 sequence reads: CAIRRDSYNEQFF. CDR3 coding DNA: TGTGCCATTAGACGGGACTCATACAATGAGCAGTTCTTC. This rearrangement joins TRBV2 to TRBJ2-1; D may be TRBD2 (6 bases). CDR1 and CDR2 (germline): SNHLY, FYNNEI. The CDR3 is made up of 13 amino acids. Trimming removed 10 bases at V and 4 bases at J, with 14 bases between.

This clonotype occurred many times. The chain links TRBV7-9 to TRBJ1-2; the D is unclear. This CDR3 is 15 amino acids long. V was clipped by 4 bases and J by 4 bases, with 16 bases between them. Germline CDR1 SEHNR, CDR2 FQNEAQ (reference sequence). CDR3 bases: TGTGCCAGCAGCTCCCGGCGGCCGGGTGCCTATGGCTACACCTTC. It translates to CASSSRRPGAYGYTF.

This clonotype was recorded a few times. The chain employs TRBV7-2 and TRBJ1-4, with 7 bases lining up with TRBD1. Trimming cost V 5 bases and J 8 bases; bases outside gene matches: 8. Germline assignment: CDR1 SGHTA and CDR2 FQGNSA. The CDR3 has 14 amino acids. CDR3 residues: CASSTQGVREKLFF. The CDR3 bases are TGTGCCAGCAGCACCCAGGGGGTGAGAGAAAAACTGTTTTTT.